The source of this T cell receptor beta chain is a study of blood T cell repertoires in COVID-19. Study-level background: Sites in the United States, Italy and Spain provided acute and convalescent COVID-19 samples.

Repertoires were generated with immunoSEQ multiplex PCR, while TCRdb's copy carries only in-frame clones and drops some. In the table there are 140,000 to 150,000 clones, 80% to 90% of which are singletons. Those who participated ranged in age from about 18 to 89 years and resided in approximately 26 US areas. The TCR comes from a woman between 45 and 65 years old with acute COVID-19. Sequenced: PBMCs or T cells enriched from blood (not recorded which).

The CDR3 coding sequence is TGCGCCAGCAGCCGACCGGGGACAGTTGAAGCTTTCTTT. The encoded protein is CASSRPGTVEAFF. The V call is TRBV5-1, the J call TRBJ1-1, with TRBD1 matching 7 bases. CDR3 length: 13 residues. Trimming removed 4 bases from V and 7 bases from J; junction bases left unmatched: 7. The germline V gene has CDR1 SGHRS and CDR2 YFSETQ.